The 10 T cell receptor beta chains below come from one sample, sequenced in a study of CD8+CD57+ T cells in acquired aplastic anemia. Individuals selected for sequencing had exhibited CD8+CD57+ cell expansion on flow cytometry. The use of genomic DNA as template underpinned the TCR beta VDJ and CDR3 profiling. TCRdb re-called the reads with MiXCR, one entry per CDR3 protein. The sample includes 150,000 or so distinct CDR3 sequences, 47% seen only once; the top ten take less than 3%. The sequencing input was sorted CD4+, CD8+, or CD8+CD57+ T cells (not recorded which) from PBMCs. These receptors originate from a human donor with aplastic anemia.

This rearrangement joins TRBV10-3 to TRBJ2-7; tentative D call: TRBD2 (5 bases). The CDR3 is 13 residues long. V lost 8 bases and J 0 bases, leaving 11 bases between the germline ends. CDR1 ENHRY and CDR2 SYGVKD come from the germline V gene. The CDR3 sequence is CAIASGSSYEQYF. For the CDR3, the DNA is TGTGCCATCGCTTCGGGGTCCTCCTACGAGCAGTACTTC.

This clonotype appeared many times. The chain combines TRBV7-9 with TRBJ1-5; 8 nucleotides match TRBD1. The V segment lost 5 bases and the J segment 5 bases; nucleotides outside the gene matches: 2. There are 13 residues in the CDR3. Looked up from germline, CDR1 is SEHNR and CDR2 is FQNEAQ (reference sequence). Here the CDR3 reads CASSQGQDQPQHF. The CDR3 nucleotides are TGTGCCAGCAGCCAGGGACAGGATCAGCCCCAGCATTTT. The full variable domain, its missing parts supplied by reference TRBV7-9 and TRBJ1-5, is DTGVSQNPRHKITKRGQNVTFRCDPISEHNRLYWYRQTLGQGPEFLTYFQNEAQLEKSRLLSDRFSAERPKGSFSTLEIQRTEQGDSAMYLCASSQGQDQPQHFGDGTRLSIL.

CDR3 DNA: TGTGCCACCAGTGAGTCCGGACTAGTCCACGAGCAGTACTTC. This codes for CATSESGLVHEQYF. The rearrangement uses TRBV24-1 and TRBJ2-7; 7 bases fit TRBD2. Germline V CDR1 and CDR2: KGHDR, SFDVKD. Unmatched junction bases numbered 7, after V lost 4 bases and J lost 5 bases. This CDR3 is built from 14 residues.

This clonotype was counted ten times or more. The CDR3 loop is CASKQFGGSSNQPQHF. The CDR3 DNA follows: TGTGCCAGTAAACAATTCGGAGGGTCGAGCAATCAGCCCCAGCATTTT. V and J are TRBV19 and TRBJ1-5, with D hard to call. The germline CDR1 and CDR2 sequences are LNHDA and SQIVND (reference sequence). Trimming took 7 bases from V and 1 from J, leaving 17 bases between them. CDR3 length: 16 residues.

This clonotype occurred many times. CDR3 in DNA: TGTGCCAGCAGCTTAGCGGCTAGCGGGATCTCCTACAATGAGCAGTTCTTC. The encoded protein is CASSLAASGISYNEQFF. V usage is TRBV7-2 and J usage is TRBJ2-1, with 9 bases lining up with TRBD2. CDR1 and CDR2 from the germline V gene are SGHTA and FQGNSA. Trimming removed 0 bases from V and 0 bases from J; junction bases left unmatched: 3. This CDR3 is built from 17 residues. Supplemented by reference TRBV7-2 and TRBJ2-1, the full variable domain reads GAGVSQSPSNKVTEKGKDVELRCDPISGHTALYWYRQSLGQGLEFLIYFQGNSAPDKSGLPSDRFSAERTGGSVSTLTIQRTQQEDSAVYLCASSLAASGISYNEQFFGPGTRLTVL.

This clonotype has just a few counts. The rearrangement joins TRBV19 to TRBJ1-5; 8 nucleotides line up with TRBD1. Losses at the gene ends were 1 base for V and 2 bases for J; bases not matched to a gene: 1. The CDR3 has 15 residues. Germline CDR1 reads LNHDA; CDR2 reads SQIVND (reference sequence). The CDR3 sequence is CASSIGTGRNQPQHF. For the CDR3, the DNA is TGTGCCAGTAGTATAGGGACAGGGCGCAATCAGCCCCAGCATTTT.

The chain employs TRBV10-2 and TRBJ1-1; D gene uncertain. CDR1 is WSHSY, CDR2 SAAADI, per germline. Trimming took 6 bases from V and 4 from J, leaving 9 bases between them. The CDR3 sequence is 12 residues long. For the CDR3, the DNA is TGCGCCAGCAGGGATAGTAGCACTGAAGCTTTCTTT. Translated, it gives CASRDSSTEAFF.

As for this clonotype: Since a much larger clone is just one base distant, this may be a read error. The CDR3 sequence is CASSRTTSRVSSYEQYF. The DNA for the CDR3 is TGTGCCAGCAGTCGTACCACCTCCAGGGTAAGCTCCTACGAGCAGTACTTC. The chain recombines TRBV6-1 with TRBJ2-7; D may be TRBD1 (5 bases). This CDR3 is built from 17 residues. Germline values: CDR1 MNHNS, CDR2 SASEGT. V was clipped by 5 bases and J by 0 bases, with 20 bases between them.

This clonotype was found a few times. The V gene is TRBV10-3, the J gene TRBJ1-1; a possible D gene is TRBD1 (6 bases). The CDR3 runs 12 residues. The germline V gene has CDR1 ENHRY and CDR2 SYGVKD. Deletions cut 8 bases from V and 7 bases from J, with 14 bases between. This CDR3 is CAISLQGDEAFF. The CDR3 nucleotides are TGTGCCATCTCGTTACAGGGAGATGAAGCTTTCTTT.

This clonotype was picked up a small number of times. V gene TRBV12-3 or TRBV12-4 combines with J gene TRBJ2-4, with 8 positions matching TRBD2. The CDR3 loop spans 15 amino acids. Unmatched junction bases numbered 9, after V lost 2 bases and J lost 9 bases. The CDR3 protein is CASSLRSGTSLIQYF. The CDR3 bases are TGTGCCAGCAGTTTAAGGTCGGGGACTAGTCTCATTCAGTACTTC.